The 7 T cell receptor beta chains below were found in one sample sequenced in a study of shared clonotypes between healthy human individuals. Some clones are missing from TCRdb's copy, which holds only in-frame ones; the method was immunoSEQ multiplex PCR. The repertoire holds about 110,000 clones, with 68% as singletons. The sequencing input was memory CD8+ T cells sorted from blood. Sample subset: CD45RO+ cells pooled with CCR7-negative TemRA cells. Source of these receptors: a woman aged 25-40 years in good health.

The gene calls are TRBV4-1 and TRBJ1-2; a weak D match, TRBD1 (5 bases). Germline lookup yields CDR1 MGHRA and CDR2 YSYEKL. V shed 1 base and J shed 1 base, with 10 bases lying between them. This CDR3 has 15 residues. CDR3 residues: CASSQVDSVNYGYTF. CDR3 nucleotides: TGCGCCAGCAGCCAAGTAGACAGTGTTAACTATGGCTACACCTTC.

The gene calls are TRBV7-9 and TRBJ2-7, with D maybe TRBD2 (5 bases). CDR3 length: 13 residues. With 5 bases removed from V and 4 bases from J, the gap between germline ends came to 12 bases. The germline V gene has CDR1 SEHNR and CDR2 FQNEAQ (reference sequence). CDR3 sequence (DNA): TGTGCCAGCAGCCCTGCGGGCGGGTACGAGCAGTACTTC. Translated: CASSPAGGYEQYF.

This chain connects TRBV28 to TRBJ2-7, with D unresolved. Germline V CDR1 and CDR2: MDHEN, SYDVKM. The CDR3 sequence is 13 residues long. V was shortened by 2 bases and J by 2 bases, with 7 bases between the two germline ends. DNA for the CDR3: TGTGCCAGCAGTTTAGGGCACCCCTACGAGCAGTACTTC. Translating gives CASSLGHPYEQYF.

This chain links TRBV25-1 with TRBJ2-5; D gene ambiguous. Gene TRBJ2-7 matches the end of the DNA better, so the J call may be wrong. Looked up from germline, CDR1 is MGHDK and CDR2 is SYGVNS. The CDR3 is 14 residues long. The DNA of the CDR3 is TGTGCCAGCAGTGAAGAGTTTAGTGACTACGAGCAGTACTTC. Protein sequence: CASSEEFSDYEQYF.

The chain joins TRBV6-4 to TRBJ2-1, with TRBD2 matching 12 bases. V was pared by 7 bases and J by 8 bases, with 9 bases of the junction left unmatched. The CDR3 length is 15 residues. Germline CDR1 and CDR2: MRHNA and SNTAGT. The CDR3 coding sequence is TGTGCCAGCACCCCGACTAGCGGGAGTAGCTATGAGCAGTTCTTC. Its translation: CASTPTSGSSYEQFF.

J is TRBJ2-7 and V is TRBV30, with 7 bases that match TRBD2. The length of the CDR3 is 14 residues. The germline CDR1 and CDR2 sequences are GTSNPN and SVGIG (reference sequence). Trimming took 4 bases from V and 0 from J; bases not matched to a gene: 6. The CDR3 loop reads CAWTTGGSSYEQYF. The CDR3 DNA is TGTGCCTGGACCACCGGGGGGAGCTCCTACGAGCAGTACTTC. Using reference TRBV30 and TRBJ2-7 for the parts outside the CDR3, the full variable domain is SQTIHQWPATLVQPVGSPLSLECTVEGTSNPNLYWYRQAAGRGLQLLFYSVGIGQISSEVPQNLSASRPQDRQFILSSKKLLLSDSGFYLCAWTTGGSSYEQYFGPGTRLTVT.

This clone occurred once. J is TRBJ2-7 and V is TRBV5-1; TRBD2 agrees at 13 bases. V dropped 4 bases and J dropped 5; count of bases not matched to a gene: 9. Germline V gene lookup returns CDR1 SGHRS and CDR2 YFSETQ. The CDR3 loop spans 16 amino acids. Here the CDR3 DNA reads TGCGCCAGCAGCCCTTGGACTAGCGGGAGTTTGGACGAGCAGTACTTC. Protein sequence: CASSPWTSGSLDEQYF.